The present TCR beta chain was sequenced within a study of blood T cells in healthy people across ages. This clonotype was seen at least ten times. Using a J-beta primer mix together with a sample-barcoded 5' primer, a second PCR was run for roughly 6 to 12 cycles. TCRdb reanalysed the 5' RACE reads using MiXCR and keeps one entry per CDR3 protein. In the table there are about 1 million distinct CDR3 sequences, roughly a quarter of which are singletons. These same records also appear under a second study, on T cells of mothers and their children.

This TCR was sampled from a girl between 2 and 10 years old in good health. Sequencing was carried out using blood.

CDR3 protein: CASSPSNYGYTF. The DNA of the CDR3 is TGTGCCAGCAGCCCCTCCAACTATGGCTACACCTTC. The chain combines TRBV7-8 with TRBJ1-2; D uncertain. Trimming took off 5 bases at V and 2 bases at J, with 6 bases between the two ends. CDR3 size: 12 residues. In germline, CDR1 is SGHVS, CDR2 FQNEAQ.